The 27 T cell receptor beta chains below come from one sample, sequenced in a study of T cell responses to AZD1222 COVID-19 vaccine. Sequencing used immunoSEQ multiplex PCR; TCRdb keeps in-frame clones, though not all of them. The repertoire holds 99,000 or so clones, with 85% to 95% as singletons. Sequenced material: peripheral blood, taken on day 0 of AZD1222 vaccination. The receptors shown here come from an adult in good health.

This sequence joins TRBV7-9 and TRBJ2-7, with D uncertain. V dropped 5 bases and J dropped 4 bases, with 15 bases sitting between them. The CDR3 sequence is 14 residues long. Per germline, CDR1 SEHNR and CDR2 FQNEAQ (reference sequence). CDR3 region: CASSPKEFRYEQYF. The CDR3, as DNA: TGTGCCAGCAGCCCGAAGGAGTTTCGATACGAGCAGTACTTC.

V is TRBV11-2 and J is TRBJ2-5; 8 nucleotides line up with TRBD2. The CDR3 extends over 17 amino acids. V shed 2 bases, J shed 2 bases, and the junction held 10 bases outside the gene matches. Germline assignment: CDR1 SGHAT and CDR2 FQNNGV. CDR3 amino acids: CASSLSQREGRQETQYF. The CDR3 coding sequence is TGTGCCAGCAGCTTATCTCAACGGGAGGGCCGTCAAGAGACCCAGTACTTC.

The sample holds one count of this clone. This sequence joins TRBV19 and TRBJ2-1; 12 bases are a match to TRBD2. There are 16 residues in the CDR3. V gave up 3 bases and J gave up 5 bases; unmatched junction bases: 5. The germline V gene has CDR1 LNHDA and CDR2 SQIVND (reference sequence). This CDR3 reads CASSIALAGGNNEQFF. Written as DNA, the CDR3 is TGTGCCAGTAGTATTGCGCTAGCGGGAGGGAACAATGAGCAGTTCTTC.

This rearrangement joins TRBV30 to TRBJ1-5; TRBD1 is a possible D gene (5 bases). Trimming pared 3 bases from V and 1 base from J, leaving 16 bases between. The V gene's germline CDR1 is GTSNPN and CDR2 SVGIG (reference sequence). The CDR3 runs 16 residues. The CDR3 DNA reads TGTGCCTGGAGGCATCCACCCGGGACCAGCAATCAGCCCCAGCATTTT. Encoded protein: CAWRHPPGTSNQPQHF.

The chain carries TRBV18 and TRBJ1-1; 9 bases line up with TRBD1. Germline V gene sequence: CDR1 KGHSH, CDR2 LQKENI. The CDR3 sequence is 16 residues long. Trimming at V came to 0 bases and at J to 3 bases, leaving 5 bases not matched to a gene. The CDR3 nucleotides read TGTGCCAGCTCACCACCGACAGGGGGGGTGCACACTGAAGCTTTCTTT. Translated, it gives CASSPPTGGVHTEAFF.

The J gene is TRBJ1-6, the V gene TRBV15; D not resolved. The ends were cut back, 3 bases at V and 11 bases at J, with 11 bases in the middle. CDR1 LNHNV and CDR2 YYDKDF come from the germline V gene (reference sequence). CDR3 length: 13 amino acids. DNA for the CDR3: TGTGCCACCAGCAGTGAAAGGAGGACACCCCTCCACTTT. Residues: CATSSERRTPLHF.

The chain carries TRBV3-1 (or the pseudogene TRBV3-2) and TRBJ2-7; no definite D call. In germline, CDR1 is LGHDT, CDR2 YNNKEL (reference sequence). The CDR3 is 14 amino acids. The V end was cut by 1 base, the J end by 1 base, with 8 bases between. CDR3 sequence reads: CASSQGPVSYEQYF. DNA of the CDR3: TGTGCCAGCAGCCAAGGGCCAGTTTCCTACGAGCAGTACTTC.

This clone showed up just a few times. The chain carries TRBV27 and TRBJ2-7; D possibly matches TRBD1 or TRBD2 (6 bases each). The ends were cut back, 8 bases at V and 2 bases at J, with 7 bases in the middle. The CDR3 has 11 residues. Germline values: CDR1 MNHEY, CDR2 SMNVEV (reference sequence). The CDR3 sequence is CASGGPYEQYF. CDR3 nucleotide sequence: TGTGCCAGCGGGGGGCCCTACGAGCAGTACTTC.

This rearrangement joins TRBV18 to TRBJ2-1; 10 bases line up with TRBD2. There are 17 residues in the CDR3. Germline values: CDR1 KGHSH, CDR2 LQKENI. The V gene end was trimmed by 1 base and the J gene end by 6 bases; junction bases not matched to a gene: 9. The chain's CDR3 is CASSPRVAGGSLNEQFF. The DNA for the CDR3 is TGTGCCAGCTCACCACGGGTAGCGGGAGGATCCCTCAATGAGCAGTTCTTC.

This clone appeared a single time. The chain has TRBV7-6 and TRBJ1-1, with 10 bases fitting TRBD1. The germline V gene encodes CDR1 SGHVS and CDR2 FNYEAQ. The CDR3 has 16 amino acids. V gave up 5 bases and J gave up 1 base; unmatched junction bases: 7. Written as DNA, the CDR3 is TGTGCCAGCAGCCCCGACAGGGGGCATGGGAACACTGAAGCTTTCTTT. Protein: CASSPDRGHGNTEAFF.

The rearrangement uses TRBV24-1 and TRBJ2-5; D may be TRBD1 (6 bases). The V end lost 1 base, the J end lost 5 bases, and 16 bases lay between the germline ends. CDR1 and CDR2 (germline): KGHDR, SFDVKD. The CDR3 contains 16 residues. This chain's CDR3 is CATSDFHTGTTETQYF. The CDR3 nucleotides read TGTGCCACCAGTGATTTTCACACCGGGACAACGGAGACCCAGTACTTC.

V usage is TRBV12-3 or TRBV12-4 and J usage is TRBJ1-1; the D gene is possibly TRBD1 (5 bases). V dropped 5 bases and J dropped 4 bases, with 11 bases sitting between them. This CDR3 spans 13 amino acids. CDR3 nucleotides: TGTGCCAGCAGTCTCCAGACAGTCACTGAAGCTTTCTTT. Translating it yields CASSLQTVTEAFF.

This chain joins TRBV7-2 and TRBJ1-6; D remains unclear. CDR1 SGHTA and CDR2 FQGNSA come from the germline V gene. V was cut by 1 base and J by 7 bases, with 8 bases left in between. The CDR3 is 14 residues long. The DNA of the CDR3 is TGTGCCAGCAGCTTAGTACCACAGAATTCACCCCTCCACTTT. Translated: CASSLVPQNSPLHF.

The V call is TRBV12-5, the J call TRBJ2-3, with a weak D call TRBD2 (6 bases). The CDR3 extends over 14 amino acids. CDR1 LGHNT and CDR2 FRNRAP come from the germline V gene. Trimming left V 4 bases short and J 4 bases short, with 12 bases between. CDR3 DNA sequence: TGTGCTAGTGGTTCTACCGGGGAGGCAGATACGCAGTATTTT. Translating gives CASGSTGEADTQYF.

The chain joins TRBV11-3 to TRBJ2-3; 10 bases fit TRBD2. The length of the CDR3 is 15 residues. V lost 2 bases to trimming and J lost 6 bases; unmatched junction nucleotides: 5. Germline CDR1 is SGHNT and CDR2 is YENEEA. The chain's CDR3 is CASSLSGRAWDTQYF. The CDR3 region has the DNA TGTGCCAGCAGCTTAAGCGGGAGGGCCTGGGATACGCAGTATTTT.

The chain uses TRBV30 and TRBJ2-7; the D gene is possibly TRBD2 (6 bases). CDR1 and CDR2 from the germline V gene are GTSNPN and SVGIG (reference sequence). CDR3 length: 11 residues. Trimming left V 3 bases short and J 7 bases short, with 10 bases between. CDR3 sequence: CAWSIRGEQYF. In DNA form, the CDR3 reads TGTGCCTGGAGCATCCGGGGGGAGCAGTACTTC.

The rearrangement uses TRBV12-3 or TRBV12-4 and TRBJ2-1; no firm D call. Trimming took 3 bases from V and 8 from J, leaving 5 bases between them. CDR3 size: 11 residues. CDR3 bases: TGTGCCAGCAGTTTTAAGGATGAGCAGTTCTTC. Protein sequence: CASSFKDEQFF.

The rearrangement uses TRBV6-6 and TRBJ1-6; D remains unclear. The CDR3 consists of 13 residues. Germline values: CDR1 MNHNY, CDR2 SVGAGI (reference sequence). Trimming left V 0 bases short and J 8 bases short, with 5 bases between. CDR3 coding DNA: TGTGCCAGCAGTTACTCCGCGGATTCACCCCTCCACTTT. Translated, it gives CASSYSADSPLHF.

V is TRBV2 and J is TRBJ2-1; TRBD2 agrees at 12 bases. CDR1 SNHLY and CDR2 FYNNEI come from the germline V gene. The CDR3 contains 14 residues. Trimming removed 8 bases from V and 8 bases from J; junction bases left unmatched: 7. CDR3 coding DNA: TGTGCCAGCTCTAGGACTAGCGGGGACTATGAGCAGTTCTTC. The encoded protein is CASSRTSGDYEQFF.

This clone was seen more than once but under ten times. The CDR3 sequence: CASSLVESSQPQHF. The CDR3 nucleotides are TGTGCCAGCAGCTTAGTAGAAAGCAGCCAGCCCCAGCATTTT. The rearrangement links TRBV7-8 to TRBJ1-5; D ambiguous. Germline V gives CDR1 SGHVS, CDR2 FQNEAQ. The V gene lost 1 base and the J gene lost 7 bases, with 11 bases spanning the gap. The CDR3 covers 14 residues.

The chain carries TRBV13 and TRBJ2-2, with D possibly being TRBD2 (6 bases). Germline CDR1 reads PRHDT; CDR2 reads FYEKMQ (reference sequence). CDR3 length: 12 amino acids. Trimming stripped 5 bases from V and 13 bases from J, with 14 bases between. CDR3 DNA: TGTGCCAGCAGCCGACTTGGGGGAGGGCTGTTTTTT. Translation gives CASSRLGGGLFF.

The chain uses TRBV4-3 and TRBJ2-2; no reliable D call. The germline V gene encodes CDR1 LGHNA and CDR2 YSLEER. V lost 0 bases to trimming and J lost 5 bases, with 13 bases between them. This CDR3 region has 16 residues. Here the CDR3 DNA reads TGCGCCAGCAGCCAAGATCACTCCAGTCTGACCGGGGAGCTGTTTTTT. Encoded protein: CASSQDHSSLTGELFF.

This CDR3 is CASTPGQMNTEAFF. As DNA, the CDR3 is TGTGCCAGCACGCCGGGACAGATGAACACTGAAGCTTTCTTT. The chain uses TRBV19 and TRBJ1-1; 7 nucleotides align to TRBD1. V was pared by 9 bases and J by 0 bases, with 7 bases of the junction left unmatched. There are 14 residues in the CDR3. CDR1 and CDR2 from the germline V gene are LNHDA and SQIVND (reference sequence). Full variable domain (rest looked up from reference TRBV19 and TRBJ1-1): DGGITQSPKYLFRKEGQNVTLSCEQNLNHDAMYWYRQDPGQGLRLIYYSQIVNDFQKGDIAEGYSVSREKKESFPLTVTSAQKNPTAFYLCASTPGQMNTEAFFGQGTRLTVV.

This chain uses TRBV30 with TRBJ2-3, with a possible D match to TRBD2 (6 bases). The CDR3 runs to 15 residues. V gave up 0 bases and J gave up 2 bases, with 12 bases separating them. CDR1 and CDR2 from the germline V gene are GTSNPN and SVGIG (reference sequence). CDR3 amino acids: CAWSVRERFTDTQYF. DNA of the CDR3: TGTGCCTGGAGTGTACGGGAGCGTTTCACAGATACGCAGTATTTT.

This chain connects TRBV5-1 to TRBJ1-2; 10 bases line up with TRBD1. CDR1 and CDR2 from the germline V gene are SGHRS and YFSETQ. V trimming: 4 bases; J trimming: 6 bases; junction bases outside the gene matches: 6. This CDR3 is 14 amino acids long. The CDR3 here is CASSPWTGGDGYTF. Here the CDR3 DNA reads TGCGCCAGCAGCCCCTGGACAGGGGGGGATGGCTACACCTTC.

This clone was observed a handful of times. The chain combines TRBV3-1 (or the pseudogene TRBV3-2) with TRBJ2-2; 10 positions agree with TRBD2. The CDR3 loop spans 14 amino acids. Germline lookup yields CDR1 LGHDT and CDR2 YNNKEL (reference sequence). The ends lost 4 bases at V and 7 bases at J; junction bases unmatched: 3. Written as DNA, the CDR3 is TGTGCCAGCAGCCCCAGCGGGAGGGTCGGGGAGCTGTTTTTT. This translates into CASSPSGRVGELFF.

The chain carries TRBV9 and TRBJ1-1, with D uncertain. Looked up from germline, CDR1 is SGDLS and CDR2 is YYNGEE. This CDR3 contains 9 residues. V lost 7 bases and J lost 3, with 1 base in between. The CDR3 loop reads CASDTEAFF. The CDR3 DNA follows: TGTGCCAGCGACACTGAAGCTTTCTTT.